This TCR beta chain was identified in a study of T-cell reconstitution after alpha-beta-depleted transplantation in children. Trimming removed 0 bases from V and 5 bases from J, with 14 bases in between. The CDR3 is 15 amino acids. Looked up from germline, CDR1 is SGHRS and CDR2 is YFSETQ. Unique molecular identifiers featured in how the TCRbeta library was prepared. Using its own MiXCR run on the PCR reads, TCRdb lists one record per CDR3 protein. The repertoire holds about 980,000 distinct CDR3 sequences, with 25% to 35% as singletons. This TCR came from a boy in the first two years of life who had a stem cell transplant for SCID, so the T cells may come from the graft donor. The chain couples TRBV5-1 to TRBJ2-5; perhaps TRBD2 as D (6 bases). Sequenced material: PBMCs, mostly from graft donor cells, taken 360 days after TCRalphabeta/CD19-depleted stem cell transplant. The DNA of the CDR3 is TGCGCCAGCAGCTTGGGACGGTCGAGCGGGGAGACCCAGTACTTC. It is translated as CASSLGRSSGETQYF.